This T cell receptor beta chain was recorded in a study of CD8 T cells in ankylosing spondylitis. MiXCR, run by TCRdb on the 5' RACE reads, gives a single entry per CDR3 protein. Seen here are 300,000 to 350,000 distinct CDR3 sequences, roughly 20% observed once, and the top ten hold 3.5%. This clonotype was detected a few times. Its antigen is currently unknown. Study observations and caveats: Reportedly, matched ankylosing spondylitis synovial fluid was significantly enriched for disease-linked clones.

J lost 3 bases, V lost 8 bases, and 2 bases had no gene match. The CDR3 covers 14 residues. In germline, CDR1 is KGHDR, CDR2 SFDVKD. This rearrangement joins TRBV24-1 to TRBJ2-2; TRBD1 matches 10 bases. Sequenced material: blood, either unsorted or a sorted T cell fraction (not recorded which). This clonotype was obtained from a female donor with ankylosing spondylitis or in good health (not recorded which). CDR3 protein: CATKGQGHTGELFF. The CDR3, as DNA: TGTGCCACCAAGGGACAGGGGCACACCGGGGAGCTGTTTTTT.